This TCR beta chain was observed in a study of control samples from healthy donors and cancer patients (dated by TCRdb to about 2020). Trimmed from V: 4 bases; trimmed from J: 1 base; junction bases lacking a gene match: 5. The CDR1 and CDR2 encoded by the germline V gene are SGHRS and YFSETQ. From the cysteine up to the phenylalanine, the CDR3 has a length of 16 residues. Solely the CDR3 DNA is kept, with 48 bases framed from the first base. Libraries were prepared through the immunoSEQ multiplex PCR assay. Imported from immuneACCESS, the table was reduced by TCRdb to in-frame sequences with V and J called. These copies leave out some clones; in studies compared against another copy, an unresolved V gene accounts for under half, and the cause of the remainder is not known. In all, the sample holds some 160,000 clones, and about 90% of those were seen once. The top ten constitute 0.68% of the sample.

In regard to this clone: The antigen it recognizes is unknown. Per-base quality was not reported, and no clone a single base away is much larger than it.

Source material: blood. This sequence uses TRBV5-1 and TRBJ2-6, and 7 junction bases match TRBD1. The sequence derives from a woman under 40 in good health. For the CDR3, the sequence is CASSQPQGSGANVLTF. The nucleotide sequence is TGCGCCAGCAGCCAACCACAGGGGTCTGGGGCCAACGTCCTGACTTTC.